This TCR beta chain was profiled in a study of early T cells in non-severe SARS-CoV-2 infection. Across the whole study: The input, bulk RNA from unsorted whole blood, was sequenced, and chains were unpaired.

CDR3 length: 13 residues. V lost 3 bases and J lost 3, with 9 bases in between. Study findings and constraints: VDJdb matches were skewed toward anti-spike CD8 T cell responses.

TCRdb redid the calling of the 5' RACE reads with MiXCR, one entry per CDR3 protein. This table has approximately 65,000 distinct CDR3 sequences, about 11% appearing once. A word on this clonotype: Its target is unknown.

This chain joins TRBV12-3 or TRBV12-4 and TRBJ2-7, with D perhaps given as TRBD1 or TRBD2 (5 bases each). The sequence derives from an adult who was a healthcare worker with PCR-confirmed SARS-CoV-2 infection or an uninfected control (not recorded which). Sequencing used whole blood, obtained at baseline. The CDR3 DNA is TGTGCCAGCAGTTTCGGGACCAACTACGAGCAGTACTTC. This gives the protein CASSFGTNYEQYF.